Sequencing of this T cell receptor beta chain was carried out in a study of T cell repertoires in cytomegalovirus infection. Study information: Newly reported HLA-C-restricted and thoroughly characterized HLA-B-restricted CMV epitopes were employed. Evidence of both CMV infection and a matching HLA type came from public TCR beta signatures. Study observations and caveats: Clonotypes of TCR beta that were HLA-C-restricted and CMV-specific dominated the ex vivo response.

The CDR3 totals 19 residues. CDR1 and CDR2 from the germline V gene are KGHDR and SFDVKD. V shed 4 bases and J 2 bases; nucleotides not matched to a gene: 14. This clonotype appeared many times. Its antigen is still unknown. TCRdb itself ran the reads through MiXCR, one entry per CDR3 protein. In the table there are approximately 1,000,000 distinct CDR3 sequences, less than 35% of which are singletons. This clonotype originated in a human donor in good health (CMV status not recorded). Some clones in this sample may be carry-over from other donors' samples. Material: cultured CD8+ T cells from PBMCs, obtained from culture after CMV antigen stimulation. This sequence joins TRBV24-1 and TRBJ2-3; 10 nucleotides agree with TRBD2. This CDR3 is CATSESASSGGSVTDTQYF. DNA for the CDR3: TGTGCCACCAGTGAGTCGGCGTCTAGCGGGGGATCTGTCACAGATACGCAGTATTTT.